Listed below are T cell receptor beta chains from one sample, sequenced in a study of beta chain features in type 1 diabetes. Generated by immunoSEQ multiplex PCR, the TCRdb table keeps only in-frame clones and is missing some. The repertoire holds 360,000 or so clones, with about 20% as singletons. The sample consisted of naive CD4+ T cells from blood. All receptors derive from a woman under 30 in good health. Both conserved end residues are part of each CDR3.

v_gene	j_gene	CDR3aa
TRBV30	TRBJ1-6	CAWSPGFGSPLHF
TRBV15	TRBJ2-1	CATSSRQGGYNEQFF
TRBV4-1	TRBJ2-1	CASSRTSGRHSSYNEQFF
TRBV18	TRBJ2-2	CASSPSQGSTTGELFF
TRBV5-1	TRBJ2-3	CASSLGGPTDTQYF
TRBV2	TRBJ1-2	CASRTTGVYGYTF
TRBV11-3	TRBJ2-1	CASSLTAGEQFF
TRBV29-1	TRBJ2-7	CSVKAGFSDEQYF
TRBV9	TRBJ2-2	CASSVEGGRIGVLFF
TRBV11-1	TRBJ2-1	CASSLEGQGANNEQFF
TRBV27	TRBJ1-1	CASSTRPGQGSIEAFF
TRBV7-2	TRBJ1-2	CASSLTRARANYGYTF
TRBV5-6	TRBJ2-7	CASSLRDEQYF
TRBV19	TRBJ2-7	CASSHPGGGSYEQYF
TRBV12-5	TRBJ2-7	CASGLTRTVPPLYEQYF
TRBV14	TRBJ2-7	CASSQSREQYF
TRBV5-4	TRBJ2-7	CASSSTGGYEQYF
TRBV11-2	TRBJ2-7	CASSLPGGGSYEQYF
TRBV6-6	TRBJ2-1	CASRGTSGGTYNEQFF
TRBV7-9	TRBJ2-7	CASSQLPSGAFQYF
TRBV7-9	TRBJ2-1	CASSLDARVQFF
TRBV7-9	TRBJ2-1	CASSPQGLAGKGYNEQFF
TRBV29-1	TRBJ1-2	CSVRSGTGGALYTF
TRBV23-1	TRBJ2-7	CASSQEETYEQYF
TRBV9	TRBJ2-7	CASSVSRDTYEQYF
TRBV4-2	TRBJ1-2	CASSQDRPGTSFGYTF
TRBV5-1	TRBJ2-3	CASSRSGSLADTQYF
TRBV30	TRBJ1-2	CAWSNTGFGNYGYTF
TRBV23-1	TRBJ1-1	CASSQRGTEAFF
TRBV5-6	TRBJ2-4	CASSNTYSREAKNIQYF
TRBV18	TRBJ1-1	CASSPQGTEAFF
TRBV6-1	TRBJ2-3	CASSEAELATSTDTQYF
TRBV30	TRBJ2-3	CAWRLAGDADTQYF
TRBV7-9	TRBJ2-2	CASRGQGGLNTGELFF
TRBV4-2	TRBJ2-3	CASSQYNILLSGDTQYF
TRBV18	TRBJ1-2	CASSQGQGSYGYTF